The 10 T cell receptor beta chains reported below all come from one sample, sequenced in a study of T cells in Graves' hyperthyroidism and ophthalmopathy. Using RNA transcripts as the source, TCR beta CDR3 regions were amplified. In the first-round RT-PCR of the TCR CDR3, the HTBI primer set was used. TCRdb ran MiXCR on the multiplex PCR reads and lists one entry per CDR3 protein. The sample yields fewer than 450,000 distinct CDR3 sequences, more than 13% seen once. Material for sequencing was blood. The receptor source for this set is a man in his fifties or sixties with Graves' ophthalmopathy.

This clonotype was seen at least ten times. Written as DNA, the CDR3 is TGTGCCAGTAGTATTGGGCAGGGGGCTGTTGGGGCCAACGTCCTGACTTTC. It specifies CASSIGQGAVGANVLTF. The chain joins TRBV19 to TRBJ2-6; 8 positions agree with TRBD1. With 3 bases clipped from V and 3 bases from J, the junction kept 7 bases outside the gene matches. The germline V gene encodes CDR1 LNHDA and CDR2 SQIVND (reference sequence). The CDR3 extends over 17 amino acids.

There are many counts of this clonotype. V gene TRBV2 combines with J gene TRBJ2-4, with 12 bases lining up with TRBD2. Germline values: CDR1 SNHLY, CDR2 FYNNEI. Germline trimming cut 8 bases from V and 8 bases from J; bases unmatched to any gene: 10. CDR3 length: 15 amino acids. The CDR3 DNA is TGTGCCAGCGGTCTAGCGGGAGGGCCGGGGGACATTCAGTACTTC. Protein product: CASGLAGGPGDIQYF.

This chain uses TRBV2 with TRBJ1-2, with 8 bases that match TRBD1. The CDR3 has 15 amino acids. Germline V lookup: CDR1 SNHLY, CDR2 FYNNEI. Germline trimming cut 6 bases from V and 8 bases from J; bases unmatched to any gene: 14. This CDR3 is CASSETGGTLRGYTF. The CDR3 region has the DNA TGTGCCAGCAGCGAAACAGGGGGGACCTTGCGGGGCTACACCTTC.

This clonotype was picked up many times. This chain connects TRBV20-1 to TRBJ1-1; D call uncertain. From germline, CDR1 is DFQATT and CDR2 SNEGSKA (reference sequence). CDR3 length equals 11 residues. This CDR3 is CSQDRYTEAFF. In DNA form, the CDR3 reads TGCAGCCAAGACCGGTACACTGAAGCTTTCTTT.

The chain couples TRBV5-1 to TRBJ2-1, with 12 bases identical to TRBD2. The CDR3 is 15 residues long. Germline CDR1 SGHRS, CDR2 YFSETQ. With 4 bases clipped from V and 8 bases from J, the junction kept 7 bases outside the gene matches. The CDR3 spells CASSPSGRAEDEQFF. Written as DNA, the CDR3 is TGCGCCAGCAGCCCTAGCGGGAGGGCCGAGGATGAGCAGTTCTTC.

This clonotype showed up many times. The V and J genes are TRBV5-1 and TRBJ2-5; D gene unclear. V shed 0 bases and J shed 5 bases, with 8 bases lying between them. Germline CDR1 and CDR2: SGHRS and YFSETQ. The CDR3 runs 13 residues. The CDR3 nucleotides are TGCGCCAGCAGCTTGGCGATTGGGGAGACCCAGTACTTC. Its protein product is CASSLAIGETQYF.

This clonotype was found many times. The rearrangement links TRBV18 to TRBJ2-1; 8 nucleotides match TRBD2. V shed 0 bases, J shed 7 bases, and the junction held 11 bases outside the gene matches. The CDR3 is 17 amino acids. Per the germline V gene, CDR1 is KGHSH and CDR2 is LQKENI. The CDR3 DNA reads TGTGCCAGCTCACCACCCCGGGGAGCGGGGGACTGGAATGAGCAGTTCTTC. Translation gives CASSPPRGAGDWNEQFF. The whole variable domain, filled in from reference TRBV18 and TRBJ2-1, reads NAGVMQNPRHLVRRRGQEARLRCSPMKGHSHVYWYRQLPEEGLKFMVYLQKENIIDESGMPKERFSAEFPKEGPSILRIQQVVRGDSAAYFCASSPPRGAGDWNEQFFGPGTRLTVL.

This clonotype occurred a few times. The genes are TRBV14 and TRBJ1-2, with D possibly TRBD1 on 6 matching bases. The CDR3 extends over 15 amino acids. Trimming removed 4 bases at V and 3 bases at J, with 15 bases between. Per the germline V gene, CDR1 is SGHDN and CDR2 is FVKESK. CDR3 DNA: TGTGCCAGCAGCCTATTTGGGGGGGCGGACTATGGCTACACCTTC. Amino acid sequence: CASSLFGGADYGYTF.

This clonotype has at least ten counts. CDR3 in amino acids: CSATSSGELFF. The DNA for the CDR3 is TGCAGTGCCACTAGTTCCGGGGAGCTGTTTTTT. This chain links TRBV20-1 with TRBJ2-2, with D possibly TRBD2 on 5 matching bases. V was cut by 6 bases and J by 6 bases, with 8 bases left in between. Germline V lookup: CDR1 DFQATT, CDR2 SNEGSKA (reference sequence). This CDR3 has 11 amino acids.

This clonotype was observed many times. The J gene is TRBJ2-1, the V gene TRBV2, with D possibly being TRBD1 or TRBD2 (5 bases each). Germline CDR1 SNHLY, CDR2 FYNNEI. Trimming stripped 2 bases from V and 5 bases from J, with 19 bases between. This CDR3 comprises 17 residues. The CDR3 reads CASSERFKLTADNEQFF. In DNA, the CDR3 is TGTGCCAGCAGTGAAAGATTCAAATTGACAGCGGACAATGAGCAGTTCTTC. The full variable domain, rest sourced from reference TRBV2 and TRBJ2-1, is EPEVTQTPSHQVTQMGQEVILRCVPISNHLYFYWYRQILGQKVEFLVSFYNNEISEKSEIFDDQFSVERPDGSNFTLKIRSTKLEDSAMYFCASSERFKLTADNEQFFGPGTRLTVL.